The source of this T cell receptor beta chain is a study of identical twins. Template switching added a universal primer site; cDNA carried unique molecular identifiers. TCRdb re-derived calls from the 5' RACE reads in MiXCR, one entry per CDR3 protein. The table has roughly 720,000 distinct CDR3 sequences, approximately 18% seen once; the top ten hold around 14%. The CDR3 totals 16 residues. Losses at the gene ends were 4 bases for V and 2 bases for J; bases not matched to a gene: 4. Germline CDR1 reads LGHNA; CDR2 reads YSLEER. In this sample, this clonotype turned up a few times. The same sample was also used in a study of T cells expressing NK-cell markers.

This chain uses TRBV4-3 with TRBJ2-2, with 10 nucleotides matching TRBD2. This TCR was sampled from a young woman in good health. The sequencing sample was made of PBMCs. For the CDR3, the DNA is TGCGCCAGCAGCCCCTGGACTAGCGGTAACACCGGGGAGCTGTTTTTT. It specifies CASSPWTSGNTGELFF.